This entry lists 6 T cell receptor beta chains sequenced from one sample in a study of shared clonotypes between healthy human individuals. Profiled with immunoSEQ multiplex PCR; TCRdb holds only in-frame clones, not every one. The table includes roughly 640,000 clones, roughly 70% detected once. The sample taken for sequencing was memory CD4+ T cells sorted from blood. The subset is: CD45RA-negative fraction. The receptors come from a woman under 40 in good health.

The chain links TRBV6-1 to TRBJ1-1, with D possibly being TRBD1 (5 bases). This CDR3 comprises 15 residues. Germline V CDR1 and CDR2: MNHNS, SASEGT. Deletions cut 7 bases from V and 1 base from J, with 16 bases between. CDR3 sequence (DNA): TGTGCCAGCACCCAGACAGTCCAGGCGAACACTGAAGCTTTCTTT. Its translation: CASTQTVQANTEAFF.

V usage is TRBV27 and J usage is TRBJ1-4; D gene ambiguous. The CDR3 runs to 13 residues. Germline lookup yields CDR1 MNHEY and CDR2 SMNVEV (reference sequence). V lost 6 bases and J 4 bases, leaving 9 bases between the germline ends. In DNA form, the CDR3 reads TGTGCCAGCAGACGGCCTAGTAATGAAAAACTGTTTTTT. As protein: CASRRPSNEKLFF.

V and J are TRBV29-1 and TRBJ2-5, with D hard to call. This CDR3 comprises 13 residues. V dropped 3 bases and J dropped 3 bases, with 11 bases sitting between them. Germline loops: CDR1 SQVTM, CDR2 ANQGSEA. The CDR3 spells CSVDSVPKETQYF. CDR3 sequence (DNA): TGCAGCGTTGACTCAGTCCCGAAAGAGACCCAGTACTTC. Filled out from reference TRBV29-1 and TRBJ2-5, the complete variable domain reads SAVISQKPSRDICQRGTSLTIQCQVDSQVTMMFWYRQQPGQSLTLIATANQGSEATYESGFVIDKFPISRPNLTFSTLTVSNMSPEDSSIYLCSVDSVPKETQYFGPGTRLLVL.

The chain employs TRBV28 and TRBJ2-7, with TRBD1 identical over 8 bases. The V gene's germline CDR1 is MDHEN and CDR2 SYDVKM. V lost 5 bases to trimming and J lost 3 bases; unmatched junction nucleotides: 9. There are 15 residues in the CDR3. Here the CDR3 reads CASSAWTGSVYEQYF. The CDR3 DNA is TGTGCCAGCAGTGCCTGGACAGGGTCGGTCTACGAGCAGTACTTC.

The sample holds a few counts of this clone. The chain has TRBV5-1 and TRBJ2-1, with 9 bases that match TRBD2. In germline, CDR1 is SGHRS, CDR2 YFSETQ. The CDR3 is made up of 15 amino acids. Unmatched junction bases numbered 14, after V lost 4 bases and J lost 12 bases. The CDR3 here is CASSPDLREGRRQFF. In DNA form, the CDR3 reads TGCGCCAGCAGCCCCGACTTGCGGGAGGGCCGCAGGCAGTTCTTC.

J is TRBJ1-4 and V is TRBV2; no clear D. Germline V CDR1 and CDR2: SNHLY, FYNNEI. The V gene lost 7 bases and the J gene lost 0 bases, with 12 bases spanning the gap. The CDR3 is 15 residues long. This CDR3 is CASTREQATNEKLFF. As DNA, the CDR3 is TGTGCCAGCACCCGCGAGCAAGCAACTAATGAAAAACTGTTTTTT. The variable domain in full, with the rest retrieved from reference TRBV2 and TRBJ1-4, is EPEVTQTPSHQVTQMGQEVILRCVPISNHLYFYWYRQILGQKVEFLVSFYNNEISEKSEIFDDQFSVERPDGSNFTLKIRSTKLEDSAMYFCASTREQATNEKLFFGSGTQLSVL.